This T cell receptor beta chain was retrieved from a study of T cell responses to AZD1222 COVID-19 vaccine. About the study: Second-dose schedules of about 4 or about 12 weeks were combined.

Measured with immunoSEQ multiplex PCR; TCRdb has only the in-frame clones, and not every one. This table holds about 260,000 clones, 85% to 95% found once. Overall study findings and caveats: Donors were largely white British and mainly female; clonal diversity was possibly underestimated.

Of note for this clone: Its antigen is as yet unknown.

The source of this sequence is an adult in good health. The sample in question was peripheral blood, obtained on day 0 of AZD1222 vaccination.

CDR3 coding DNA: TGTGCCACCAGCAGAGGGGACGACTACTTTAACTATGGCTACACCTTC. Translation gives CATSRGDDYFNYGYTF. The chain is built from TRBV15 and TRBJ1-2, with D maybe TRBD1 (5 bases). Looked up from germline, CDR1 is LNHNV and CDR2 is YYDKDF (reference sequence). The CDR3 covers 16 residues. V was cut by 1 base and J by 1 base, with 13 bases left in between.